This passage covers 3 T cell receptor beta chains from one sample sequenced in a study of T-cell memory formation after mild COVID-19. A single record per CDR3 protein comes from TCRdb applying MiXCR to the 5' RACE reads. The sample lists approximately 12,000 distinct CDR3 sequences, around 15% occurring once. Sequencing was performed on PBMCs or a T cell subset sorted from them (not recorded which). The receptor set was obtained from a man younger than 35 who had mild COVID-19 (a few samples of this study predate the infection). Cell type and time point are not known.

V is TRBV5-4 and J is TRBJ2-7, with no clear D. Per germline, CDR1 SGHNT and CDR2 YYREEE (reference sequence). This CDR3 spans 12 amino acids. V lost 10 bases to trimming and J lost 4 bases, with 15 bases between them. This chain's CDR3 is CAREGIQYEQYF. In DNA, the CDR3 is TGTGCCCGCGAAGGTATCCAGTACGAGCAGTACTTC.

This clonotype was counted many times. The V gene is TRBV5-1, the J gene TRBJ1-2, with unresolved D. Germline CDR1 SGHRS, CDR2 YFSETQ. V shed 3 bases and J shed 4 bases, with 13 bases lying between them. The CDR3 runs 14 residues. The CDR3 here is CASSSRNTFYGYTF. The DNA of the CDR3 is TGCGCCAGCAGCTCCCGGAACACCTTCTATGGCTACACCTTC.

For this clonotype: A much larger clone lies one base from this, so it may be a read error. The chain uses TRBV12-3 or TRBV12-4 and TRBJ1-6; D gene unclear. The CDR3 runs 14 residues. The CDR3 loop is CASSLEADKSPLHF. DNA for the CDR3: TGTGCCAGCAGTTTGGAGGCCGATAAGTCACCCCTCCACTTT.